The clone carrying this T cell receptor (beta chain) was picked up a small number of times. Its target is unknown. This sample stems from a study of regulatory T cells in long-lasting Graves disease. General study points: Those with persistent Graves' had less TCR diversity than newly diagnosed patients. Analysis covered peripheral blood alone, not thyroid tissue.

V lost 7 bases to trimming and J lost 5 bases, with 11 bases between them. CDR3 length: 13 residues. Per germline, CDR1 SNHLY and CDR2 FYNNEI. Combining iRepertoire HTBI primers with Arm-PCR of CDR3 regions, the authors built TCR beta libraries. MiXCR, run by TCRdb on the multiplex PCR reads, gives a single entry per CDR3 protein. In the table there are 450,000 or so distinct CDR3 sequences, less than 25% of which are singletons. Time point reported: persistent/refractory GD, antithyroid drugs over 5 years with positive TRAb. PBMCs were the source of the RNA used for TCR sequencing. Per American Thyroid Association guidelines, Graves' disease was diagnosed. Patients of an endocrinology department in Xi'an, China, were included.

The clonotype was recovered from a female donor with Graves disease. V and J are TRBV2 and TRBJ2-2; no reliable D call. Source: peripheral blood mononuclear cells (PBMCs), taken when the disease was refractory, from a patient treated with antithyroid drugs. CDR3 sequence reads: CASTVVETGELFF. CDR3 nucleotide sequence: TGTGCCAGCACGGTTGTCGAGACCGGGGAGCTGTTTTTT.